The rows below give T cell receptor beta chains drawn from one sample of a study of T cell changes during pregnancy in multiple sclerosis. The repertoire was sequenced with immunoSEQ multiplex PCR; TCRdb's copy has only in-frame clones and lacks some. Here the sample spans about 40,000 clones, approximately 89% being singletons. Material: peripheral blood, obtained in the first trimester of pregnancy. All receptors derive from a female donor in good health, enrolled as a control in a pregnancy study. Both conserved end residues are part of each CDR3. Clone size appears in some rows only: once, few, many, or a class for an expanded clone.

>TRBV10-3|TRBJ1-3|few
CAISEGGSGNTIYF
>TRBV5-3|TRBJ1-6|-
CARSFSGGADNSPLHF
>TRBV6-6|TRBJ2-5|once
CASSYSGYQETQYF
>TRBV28|TRBJ2-1|-
CASSLQGQEQFF
>TRBV23-1|TRBJ1-4|-
CASSLLKLFF
>TRBV2|TRBJ1-2|once
CASTWAGGDYGYTF
>TRBV6-5|TRBJ1-1|few
CASSFLDRYTEAFF
>TRBV11-2|TRBJ2-3|few
CASSLQGVENTQYF
>TRBV28|TRBJ2-7|-
CASSTDLASSYEQYF
>TRBV15|TRBJ1-5|-
CATSRGGRSNQPQHF
>TRBV7-9|TRBJ2-7|once
CASSLGFNEQYF
>TRBV6-1|TRBJ2-7|-
CASSPSGGANEQYF
>TRBV4-1|TRBJ2-3|-
CASSLLLWGGRGDTQYF
>TRBV7-9|TRBJ2-1|-
CASSLGLPLPEQFF
>TRBV7-9|TRBJ1-5|few
CASSRVEGQPQHF
>TRBV28|TRBJ2-6|-
CASTPGQGISGANVLTF
>TRBV12-5|TRBJ2-3|few
CASGSRGGTDTQYF
>TRBV27|TRBJ1-2|-
CASSLSFGGLYGYTF
>TRBV19|TRBJ2-2|-
CASTRPSGELFF
>TRBV2|TRBJ2-1|-
CASSEAKGGGTGYEQFF
>TRBV7-9|TRBJ2-3|-
CASSLVAGGTDTQYF
>TRBV6-6|TRBJ1-1|-
CASEGQGNTEAFF
>TRBV30|TRBJ2-1|-
CAWSVGIHRHEQFF
>TRBV5-6|TRBJ2-3|-
CASSPGGWTDTQYF
>TRBV11-2|TRBJ2-3|-
CASSVDRGSTDTQYF
>TRBV6-5|TRBJ2-7|-
CASRSSGQGAHEQYF
>TRBV7-2|TRBJ1-2|once
CASSPRGDGYTF
>TRBV5-1|TRBJ2-5|-
CASSLAPQETQYF
>TRBV27|TRBJ1-5|-
CASSMDRVNQPQHF
>TRBV4-1|TRBJ2-3|-
CASSQDSPGQGTDTQYF
>TRBV5-8|TRBJ2-3|-
CASSRGTPSTDTQYF
>TRBV10-3|TRBJ2-3|-
CAISEDRGTQYF
>TRBV29-1|TRBJ1-1|large
CSVEAGTGNTEAFF
>TRBV15|TRBJ2-7|-
CATSSEGAGVYEQYF
>TRBV19|TRBJ1-1|-
CASIPLRQGTGTEAFF
>TRBV7-2|TRBJ1-5|-
CASSFSDSGNQPQHF
>TRBV27|TRBJ2-1|-
CASSTNSGRGNEQFF
>TRBV7-2|TRBJ2-7|-
CASSSREGQGARYEQYF
>TRBV7-2|TRBJ1-5|-
CASSSGAGGAWVDQPQHF
>TRBV11-3|TRBJ2-7|-
CASSWTGQYF
>TRBV15|TRBJ1-6|few
CATSRESGGFNSPLHF
>TRBV4-3|TRBJ2-3|few
CASSQELAGGPDTQYF
>TRBV14|TRBJ1-2|-
CASSQDWDTSYTF
>TRBV19|TRBJ1-1|-
CASTSSGTDSFYEAFF
>TRBV7-6|TRBJ2-7|-
CASSLDLRDRGWEQYF
>TRBV9|TRBJ2-1|-
CASSGGTGGFYNEQFF
>TRBV30|TRBJ2-7|-
CAWSPPVTSTYEQYF
>TRBV28|TRBJ2-6|medium-sized
CASVPGESSGANVLTF
>TRBV13|TRBJ1-1|-
CASSLAGAYMNTEAFF
>TRBV7-2|TRBJ2-2|-
CASSLTSGYTGELFF
>TRBV4-1|TRBJ2-3|-
CASSQEGRGRGDTQYF
>TRBV7-3|TRBJ1-2|-
CASSLGVGNYGYTF
>TRBV27|TRBJ2-3|-
CASSLSIQGTDTQYF
>TRBV7-2|TRBJ1-2|-
CASTTGTTNYGYTF
>TRBV5-1|TRBJ2-2|-
CASSYLDGTGELFF